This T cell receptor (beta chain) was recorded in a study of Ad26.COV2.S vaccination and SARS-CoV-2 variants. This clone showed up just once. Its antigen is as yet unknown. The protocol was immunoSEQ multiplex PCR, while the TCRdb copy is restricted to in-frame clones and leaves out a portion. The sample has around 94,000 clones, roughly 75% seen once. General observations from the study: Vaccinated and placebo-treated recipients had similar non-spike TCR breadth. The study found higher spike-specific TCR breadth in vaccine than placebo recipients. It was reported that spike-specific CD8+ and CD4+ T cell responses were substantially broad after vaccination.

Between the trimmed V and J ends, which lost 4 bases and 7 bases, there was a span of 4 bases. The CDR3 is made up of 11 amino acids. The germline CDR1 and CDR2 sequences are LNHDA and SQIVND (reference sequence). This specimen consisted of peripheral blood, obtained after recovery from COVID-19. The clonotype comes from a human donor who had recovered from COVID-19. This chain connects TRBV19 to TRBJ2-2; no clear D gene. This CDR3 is CASSRGGELFF. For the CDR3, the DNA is TGTGCCAGTAGTAGAGGCGGGGAGCTGTTTTTT.